This TCR beta chain was identified in a study of T cell clonality in common variable immunodeficiency (dated by TCRdb to between 2014 and 2017). Overall results and qualifications from the work: Patient heterogeneity within the CVID cohort put limits on correlating repertoire features with clinical complications. Reportedly, TCRbeta sequences from CVID had fewer deletions and N-nucleotide insertions, and highly modified clones with 13 or more V deletions were absent from CVID. Even though DNA input was equal, the average per sample came to about 74,000 unique sequences for controls compared with 25,000 to 40,000 for CVID samples. Increased TCRbeta clonality was found in CVID subjects compared with healthy controls (t-test p = 0.018), with the increase being most characteristic of about a third of subjects. According to the authors, figuring out what caused the increased clonality in CVID would require sequencing the repertoires of T cell subpopulations. Fewer TCRbeta clones were shared among CVID subjects than among healthy controls (p < 0.0001).

Most of the CVID patients and most of the healthy controls were of Caucasian heritage. Heparinized peripheral whole blood samples of 5 to 8 ml were collected from each donor. Genomic DNA from adults with common variable immune deficiency (CVID) and from healthy adult controls was used to sequence TCRbeta CDR3 repertoires. The control group was made up of around 22 healthy adult volunteers (approximately ten male and some 12 female) whose ages ranged from 23 to 66 years, with a mean age of roughly 33. Diluted blood was density-centrifuged over Hypaque 1077 or Ficoll-Paque to isolate peripheral blood mononuclear cells. Genomic DNA was obtained from unsorted mononuclear cells using either Qiagen column purification or a centrifugation-based method. The CDR3 numbers 14 residues from cysteine through phenylalanine. Of the CDR3's DNA, 33 bases were read; they are in frame from base 1. The germline V gene (reference sequence) gives CDR1 as DFQATT and CDR2 as SNEGSKA.

Comments on this clone: Its antigen remains undetermined. A read error may produce the germline difference seen at one junction end. The read halts 3 residues ahead of the CDR3 end, with the missing end drawn from the germline J gene. The sample has other DNA sequences that encode this CDR3 too.

For sequencing, equivalent amounts of genomic DNA were input from CVID and control samples. For every sample, a 60 bp segment covering the rearranged TCRbeta CDR3 region was amplified and then sequenced. The immunoSEQ assay, a bias-corrected multiplex PCR combined with high-throughput sequencing, was used to amplify TCRbeta. The original methods were these. Each unique nucleotide sequence was treated as a clone and annotated with V, D and J genes, copy number and frequency. Sequences were labeled productive if in frame, and non-productive if out of frame or containing stop codons. As previously described, Shannon's entropy was used to calculate clonality. The predicted amino acid sequences of productive clones were used to derive the mean CDR3 Kyte-Doolittle hydropathy. Using the R hclust function, scaled V gene usage was clustered hierarchically with Manhattan distance and complete linkage. Clone sharing by CDR3 amino acid sequence was assessed by resampling 12 repertoires per group over 100 rounds. The repertoires were searched for 70 published EBV-specific and approximately 250 published CMV-specific TCRbeta sequences. After two CVID samples that produced fewer than 10,000 sequences were dropped from the analysis, some 41 CVID repertoires remained. What TCRdb holds here is the immuneACCESS table cut down to in-frame rearrangements. Part of the clones is not present; checked against another copy, under half of the missing clones reflect an unresolved V gene, and the others are unexplained. V, J and clone size are taken as reported in that table, and D and trimming were inferred from the DNA itself. Across this sample, 40,000 to 50,000 clones were tabulated and none appeared just once. Less than 6.5% of the sample goes to the ten largest clones.

Specimen: peripheral blood mononuclear cells. The TCR comes from a person aged 18 to 75 in good health. The rearranged segments are TRBV20-1 and TRBJ2-3; 10 bases in the junction line up with TRBD1. The part of the CDR3 DNA that was read is TGCAGTGCTAGAGGGGGACAGGGGACAGACACG. This yields the protein CSARGGQGTDT. The whole CDR3 protein reads CSARGGQGTDTQYF.